This T cell receptor beta chain was captured by sequencing in a study of blood T cell repertoires in COVID-19. Study as a whole: The samples span acute and convalescent COVID-19 from the United States, Italy and Spain. The cDNA or gDNA used as material had been derived from T cells, B-cell-depleted T cells, or PBMCs.

After removal of 3 bases from V and 4 bases from J, the junction contained 7 bases not matched to a gene. CDR3 size: 17 residues. CDR1 KGHSH and CDR2 LQKENI come from the germline V gene. The repertoire was sequenced with immunoSEQ multiplex PCR; TCRdb's copy has only in-frame clones and lacks some. In the table there are approximately 270,000 clones, roughly 90% of which are singletons. This clonotype was obtained from a man aged 30 to 45 with acute or convalescent COVID-19. This sequence joins TRBV18 and TRBJ2-6; 9 nucleotides align to TRBD1. The sample was peripheral blood. The CDR3, as DNA: TGTGCCAGCTCACCGGGACAGGGTATATTGGGGGCCAACGTCCTGACTTTC. Encoded protein: CASSPGQGILGANVLTF.